Here is one TCR beta chain with its context. Its recognized antigen is unknown. No qualities accompany the bases; no much larger clone lies one base away. The donors were healthy, HIV-negative adults who had no recently reported acute infections or vaccinations. All donors were Caucasian adults living in Nashville, Tennessee, USA. CD4+ T cells were enriched by magnetic negative selection; naive cells were then positively selected on CD45RA, and the negative fraction formed the memory subset. After blood collection by leukapheresis, PBMCs were isolated using Ficoll-Histopaque density gradient centrifugation and then cryopreserved in the vapor phase of liquid nitrogen. Analytical flow cytometry was used to check the purity and quantity of each magnetically sorted T cell population. Genomic DNA was isolated from each sorted fraction and quantified by UV absorbance on a Nanodrop 2000c. V trim: 4 bases; J trim: 0 bases; unmatched bases: 7. CDR3 length: 17 amino acids, cysteine to phenylalanine. Left in the record is the CDR3 DNA by itself, 51 bases read in frame from the first base. The germline V gene yields SGHNT for CDR1 and YENEEA for CDR2.

The data belong to a study of shared clonotypes between healthy human individuals (dated by TCRdb to the early 2020s). In terms of the full investigation: The cohort included three men and two women between 18 and 49 years of age. Blood TCR repertoires of roughly five healthy adults were deeply sequenced to estimate repertoire size and the extent of clonotype sharing between individuals. Per donor, leukapheresis produced somewhere between about 0.85 and 10 billion PBMCs. Different laboratories and diverse techniques were used to prepare libraries and sequence TCR repertoires, to increase sequencing depth and limit assay-specific biases. For each donor, three plates each were used for CD4 naive and CD4 memory, two plates were used for CD8 naive, and one plate was used for CD8 memory. On the study overall, not on this receptor specifically: Because the study included a small number of donors, the genetic and exposure-history diversity represented was limited. Estimated clonotype richness was generally larger for naive than for memory subsets. Compared with non-shared clonotypes, the clonotypes found in all four sorted-subset donors had higher generation probabilities. Across a handful of donors, 4.5% to 6.5% of naive CD4, around 3.3% of naive CD8, around 2.5% of memory CD4, and roughly 0.41% of memory CD8 clonotypes were shared. Pairwise subsampling led to the expectation that sequencing depth would affect the degree of clonotype sharing among donors. Sampling was restricted to blood, and TCR repertoires in tissue are likely to differ from TCR repertoires in blood. Even with the large sequencing depth, rarefaction of the sorted-subset datasets indicated that sequencing was incomplete.

Using the deep immunoSEQ assay, multiplex PCR amplified TCR CDR3 regions from genomic DNA. For each cell subset, the extracted genomic DNA was distributed evenly across all wells of several immunoSEQ 96-well plates, and each plate served as one replicate. For sorted subsets, each replicate PCR was loaded with roughly 190 ng genomic DNA, equivalent to about 30,000 T cell genomes. The purified libraries were quantified using a Qubit 3.0 fluorometer, sized with a Bioanalyzer 2100, and then quantified again using the KAPA Library Quantification kit. A separate single-read 150-cycle Illumina NextSeq 550 flow cell was used to sequence each immunoSEQ 96-well plate. Per the original workflow: Because the immunoSEQ output included only junctional sequences and no quality scores, the filtering could not be the same as the filtering used for full-length reads. To assign V/J genes and CDR3, sequences were annotated against IMGT germline references using PyIR, a Python wrapper for IgBLAST v1.9. Any read was removed if the V/J assignment was weak (E-value above 1e-6), the CDR3 was missing, or the read contained stop codons, out-of-frame junctions, or ambiguous translated residues. V3J clonotypes were defined as sequences sharing an identical inferred V gene, J gene, and CDR3 amino acid sequence. Percentage overlap between repertoires was calculated by dividing the number of shared unique clonotypes by the size of the smaller repertoire. Repertoire richness was assessed with RTK rarefaction, the Chao1 estimator, and Recon v2.1 estimates of unobserved clonotypes. Generation probabilities were computed with OLGA for all TCRbeta clonotypes obtained by the gDNA method from four donors. TCRdb provides this immuneACCESS table in a form limited to in-frame rearrangements. Some clones are lacking; in checked studies, under half of them reflect an unresolved V gene, and why the rest are absent is not known. The D gene and trimming were derived from the DNA, and the V and J assignments and clone size from that table. Across this sample there are roughly 2.5 million clones, with around nine tenths seen only once. Of the sample, roughly 0.13% is held by the ten largest clones.

The receptor comes from a man aged 18 to 29 in good health. The rearranged segments are TRBV11-3 and TRBJ2-1; TRBD1 fits 9 bases in the junction. Input material: naive CD4+ T cells sorted from blood. Read against the paper, the sample's cell subset or site label means: CD45RA+ positively selected. The nucleotide sequence reads as follows: TGTGCCAGCAGCTCCGGCGGACAGGGGTCCTCCTACAATGAGCAGTTCTTC. This sequence encodes CASSSGGQGSSYNEQFF.